Following are 22 T cell receptor beta chains from one sample sequenced in a study of regulatory T cells in long-lasting Graves disease. Time point noted: newly diagnosed GD, antithyroid drugs for less than 3 months. TCR sequences were obtained from RNA taken from PBMCs. Through Arm-PCR of CDR3 regions and iRepertoire HTBI primers, TCR beta libraries were built. TCRdb reprocessed the multiplex PCR reads with MiXCR, giving one entry per CDR3 protein. The sample contains about 430,000 distinct CDR3 sequences, 15% of which appear only once. These same data were also listed under a study on T cells in Graves' hyperthyroidism and ophthalmopathy.

The source was peripheral blood mononuclear cells (PBMCs), collected at new diagnosis, from a patient treated with antithyroid drugs. Every receptor here comes from a woman aged 35 to 49 with Graves disease.

This clonotype was found many times. The rearrangement joins TRBV9 to TRBJ2-6; no definite D call. Germline V gives CDR1 SGDLS, CDR2 YYNGEE. This CDR3 contains 14 residues. Between the trimmed V and J ends, which lost 4 bases and 0 bases, there was a span of 5 bases. CDR3 DNA sequence: TGTGCCAGCAGCAAAAGCTCTGGGGCCAACGTCCTGACTTTC. Residues: CASSKSSGANVLTF. Looking up the rest from reference TRBV9 and TRBJ2-6 gives the full variable domain: DSGVTQTPKHLITATGQRVTLRCSPRSGDLSVYWYQQSLDQGLQFLIQYYNGEERAKGNILERFSAQQFPDLHSELNLSSLELGDSALYFCASSKSSGANVLTFGAGSRLTVL.

In this sample, this clonotype turned up many times. The gene calls are TRBV12-3 or TRBV12-4 and TRBJ2-4; weak D call: TRBD2 (6 bases). The ends were cut back, 5 bases at V and 0 bases at J, with 8 bases in the middle. This CDR3 comprises 14 residues. CDR3: CASSGGLAKNIQYF. DNA of the CDR3: TGTGCCAGCAGTGGGGGGTTAGCCAAAAACATTCAGTACTTC.

The V gene is TRBV20-1, the J gene TRBJ2-7; no firm D call. CDR1 DFQATT and CDR2 SNEGSKA come from the germline V gene (reference sequence). Trimming pared 0 bases from V and 0 bases from J, leaving 15 bases between. The CDR3 totals 16 residues. The DNA for the CDR3 is TGCAGTGCTAGAGATATAGGAGCGCACAGCTCCTACGAGCAGTACTTC. Its protein is CSARDIGAHSSYEQYF.

This clonotype was seen repeatedly, ten times or more. The rearrangement uses TRBV20-1 and TRBJ1-4; D gene ambiguous. Germline CDR1 DFQATT, CDR2 SNEGSKA (reference sequence). V lost 1 base, J lost 13 bases, and 25 bases lay in between. The CDR3 covers 16 residues. As DNA, the CDR3 is TGCAGTGCTAGAGGAGGGCCGGGCCAATCCCGCCAACGACTGTTTTTT. Translated, it gives CSARGGPGQSRQRLFF.

Worth noting for this clonotype: A far larger clone lies a single base away; this is likely a read error. V usage is TRBV2 and J usage is TRBJ2-1; D possibly matches TRBD1 or TRBD2 (5 bases each). The J call could be wrong; TRBJ2-3 is a better fit for the DNA end. The CDR3 has 14 amino acids. Germline V gene data show CDR1 as SNHLY and CDR2 as FYNNEI. The CDR3 reads CASLLRGLTGTQYF. CDR3 in DNA: TGTGCCAGCCTTCTGAGGGGCCTCACAGGTACGCAGTATTTT.

Many counts were recorded for this clonotype. The gene calls are TRBV7-8 and TRBJ2-3; tentative D call: TRBD1 (6 bases). The CDR3 is 15 residues long. The germline V and J ends were trimmed by 2 bases and 4 bases, with 13 bases remaining between them. CDR1 is SGHVS and CDR2 is FQNEAQ in the germline V gene. The CDR3 reads CASSLNGNRADTQYF. CDR3 sequence (DNA): TGTGCCAGCAGCTTAAATGGAAACAGGGCAGATACGCAGTATTTT.

This rearrangement joins TRBV7-9 to TRBJ2-5; 7 bases map to TRBD2. This CDR3 comprises 16 residues. The junction had 16 bases not matched to a gene; V was cut back by 5 bases and J by 7 bases. Germline CDR1 SEHNR, CDR2 FQNEAQ (reference sequence). CDR3 in amino acids: CASSRGTTPALGTQYF. Here the CDR3 DNA reads TGTGCCAGCAGCCGTGGGACTACCCCAGCATTGGGGACCCAGTACTTC.

In its sample, this clonotype was seen many times. This sequence joins TRBV12-3 or TRBV12-4 and TRBJ2-1, with 9 bases lining up with TRBD2. The length of the CDR3 is 13 residues. Trimming removed 1 base from V and 13 bases from J; junction bases left unmatched: 5. The CDR3 sequence: CASSLGVAGDQFF. In nucleotides, the CDR3 is TGTGCCAGCAGTTTAGGGGTAGCGGGAGACCAGTTCTTC.

The rearrangement joins TRBV4-2 to TRBJ2-1; 11 bases are a match to TRBD2. Germline CDR1 LGHNA, CDR2 YNFKEQ. Trimming removed 1 base from V and 11 bases from J; junction bases left unmatched: 10. The CDR3 is 16 residues long. CDR3 nucleotide sequence: TGTGCCAGCAGCCAAGCTACCGGGACTAGCGGCCTAAAGCAGTTCTTC. Translated: CASSQATGTSGLKQFF.

With respect to this clonotype: At one boundary the junction diverges from the germline segment, which might be a read error. The V gene is TRBV6-5, the J gene TRBJ2-7; D may correspond to TRBD1 or TRBD2 (5 bases each). This CDR3 region has 14 residues. The germline CDR1 and CDR2 sequences are MNHEY and SVGAGI. CDR3 coding DNA: TGTGCCAGCAGTTCGGGGCCTTTCGACTACGAACAGTACTTC. As protein: CASSSGPFDYEQYF.

There are many counts of this clonotype. This chain connects TRBV19 to TRBJ1-1; D remains unclear. Germline V lookup: CDR1 LNHDA, CDR2 SQIVND (reference sequence). CDR3 size: 15 residues. V shed 5 bases and J shed 5 bases, with 18 bases lying between them. The CDR3 region is CASSPDRAGLTEAFF. In DNA form, the CDR3 reads TGTGCCAGTAGTCCCGACCGGGCAGGCTTAACTGAAGCTTTCTTT.

In this sample, this clonotype turned up a few times. The chain recombines TRBV6-2 or TRBV6-3 with TRBJ2-7; possible D gene TRBD1, 5 bases. Germline V lookup: CDR1 MNHEY, CDR2 SVGEGT. V shed 6 bases and J shed 6 bases, with 15 bases lying between them. The CDR3 spans 13 residues. In DNA, the CDR3 is TGTGCCAGCAGCTCCTCGACCCAGGGCGAGCAGTACTTC. This sequence encodes CASSSSTQGEQYF.

This clonotype has a count of ten or more. The chain employs TRBV7-9 and TRBJ2-5; no firm D call. Germline V CDR1 and CDR2: SEHNR, FQNEAQ (reference sequence). Trimming stripped 1 base from V and 5 bases from J, with 17 bases between. CDR3 size: 16 residues. Written as DNA, the CDR3 is TGTGCCAGCAGCTTAGAAAGACACCAATCCCGGGAGACCCAGTACTTC. Its translation is CASSLERHQSRETQYF.

Turning to this clonotype: A much larger clone lies a single base off, so this may be a read error. The chain joins TRBV12-3 or TRBV12-4 to TRBJ2-7; perhaps TRBD2 as D (7 bases). CDR3 length equals 14 residues. The chain's CDR3 is CTSRLADSSYEQYF. The CDR3 region has the DNA TGTACCAGCAGGCTAGCGGACAGCTCCTACGAGCAGTACTTC.

This clonotype was seen ten or more times. The chain employs TRBV27 and TRBJ1-1; no clear D. Trimming took off 6 bases at V and 1 base at J, with 12 bases between the two ends. CDR1 is MNHEY and CDR2 is SMNVEV in the germline V gene (reference sequence). This CDR3 comprises 14 residues. The CDR3 DNA sequence: TGTGCCAGCAGCATCGGGAGCCGGAACACTGAAGCTTTCTTT. This translates into CASSIGSRNTEAFF.

The rearrangement uses TRBV30 and TRBJ2-1; perhaps D is TRBD1 or TRBD2 (7 bases each). Trimming took off 6 bases at V and 14 bases at J, with 26 bases between the two ends. The CDR3 covers 14 residues. The germline CDR1 and CDR2 sequences are GTSNPN and SVGIG (reference sequence). CDR3 residues: CACEPLGQSGGEFF. Here the CDR3 DNA reads TGTGCCTGCGAACCCCTGGGACAGTCGGGAGGAGAGTTCTTC.

About this clonotype: A much larger clone sits a single nucleotide away, making a read error possible. The chain carries TRBV28 and TRBJ1-1, with unresolved D. Per the germline V gene, CDR1 is MDHEN and CDR2 is SYDVKM. This CDR3 region has 14 residues. The V gene lost 5 bases and the J gene lost 4 bases, with 14 bases spanning the gap. The DNA of the CDR3 is TGTGCCAGCAGTGGAGGCGAAGGTACCACTGAAGCTTTCTTT. It codes for CASSGGEGTTEAFF.

This chain uses TRBV18 with TRBJ1-3; possible D gene TRBD1, 6 bases. Germline V lookup: CDR1 KGHSH, CDR2 LQKENI. V was clipped by 6 bases and J by 0 bases, with 12 bases between them. The CDR3 totals 15 residues. The CDR3 reads CASSSGQISGNTIYF. The CDR3 DNA follows: TGTGCCAGCTCTTCCGGACAGATCTCTGGAAACACCATATATTTT.

This clonotype was detected many times. J is TRBJ1-5 and V is TRBV12-3 or TRBV12-4; a weak D match, TRBD1 (5 bases). Trimming removed 6 bases from V and 2 bases from J, with 14 bases in between. The CDR3 length is 15 residues. As DNA, the CDR3 is TGTGCCAGCAGCACAACAGGAGCTGGCAATCAGCCCCAGCATTTT. It translates to CASSTTGAGNQPQHF.

This clonotype was observed at least ten times. The rearrangement joins TRBV12-3 or TRBV12-4 to TRBJ2-7, with a tentative D call TRBD1 (10 bases). Between the trimmed V and J ends, which lost 4 bases and 2 bases, there was a span of 24 bases. The CDR3 covers 18 residues. CDR3 region: CASSSGTGESGRTYEQYF. The CDR3 nucleotides are TGTGCCAGCAGTTCGGGGACAGGGGAGAGCGGGAGGACCTACGAGCAGTACTTC.

The chain links TRBV27 to TRBJ2-2; D not certain. In germline, CDR1 is MNHEY, CDR2 SMNVEV (reference sequence). The CDR3 length is 12 residues. Trimming took off 8 bases at V and 6 bases at J, with 10 bases between the two ends. The CDR3 nucleotides are TGTGCCAGCCGGCAGATGGCCGGGGAGCTGTTTTTT. This translates into CASRQMAGELFF.

This clonotype was seen a handful of times. CDR3 nucleotides: TGTGCCAGCAGCTTTAAAGGGATCATCGCCGGGGAGCTGTTTTTT. As protein: CASSFKGIIAGELFF. This sequence joins TRBV7-9 and TRBJ2-2, with D hard to call. V was pared by 3 bases and J by 6 bases, with 14 bases between. CDR3 size: 15 residues. Germline V CDR1 and CDR2: SEHNR, FQNEAQ (reference sequence). The entire variable domain, with the rest obtained from reference TRBV7-9 and TRBJ2-2, is as follows: DTGVSQNPRHKITKRGQNVTFRCDPISEHNRLYWYRQTLGQGPEFLTYFQNEAQLEKSRLLSDRFSAERPKGSFSTLEIQRTEQGDSAMYLCASSFKGIIAGELFFGEGSRLTVL.